The 28 T cell receptor beta chains in this list originate from one sample, sequenced in a study of T-cell memory formation after mild COVID-19. A single record per CDR3 protein comes from TCRdb applying MiXCR to the 5' RACE reads. The sample includes about 260,000 distinct CDR3 sequences, under 20% of them seen just once. The sequencing sample was made of PBMCs or a T cell subset sorted from them (not recorded which). The receptors shown here come from a man younger than 35 who had mild COVID-19 (a few samples of this study predate the infection). Cell type and time point are not known.

This clonotype was seen repeatedly, ten times or more. The rearrangement links TRBV7-2 to TRBJ2-3; 9 bases agree with TRBD2. Germline V gene lookup returns CDR1 SGHTA and CDR2 FQGNSA. The CDR3 totals 16 residues. Unmatched junction bases numbered 3, after V lost 2 bases and J lost 0 bases. CDR3 in amino acids: CASSLIAGGSTDTQYF. CDR3 coding DNA: TGTGCCAGCAGCTTAATTGCGGGGGGGAGCACAGATACGCAGTATTTT.

The V and J genes are TRBV6-6 and TRBJ1-2; TRBD1 matches at 8 bases. This CDR3 spans 14 amino acids. V was pared by 5 bases and J by 8 bases, with 10 bases of the junction left unmatched. Germline CDR1 reads MNHNY; CDR2 reads SVGAGI (reference sequence). The CDR3 sequence: CASSATGVGEGYTF. Here the CDR3 DNA reads TGTGCCAGCAGTGCGACAGGGGTTGGCGAGGGCTACACCTTC.

This clonotype was seen more than once but under ten times. Its ends do not fully match the called genes, so a read error is possible. V is TRBV7-7 and J is TRBJ2-2; 8 bases align to TRBD1. The CDR3 runs 13 residues. Germline-derived CDR1 and CDR2 are SSHAT and FNYEAQ (reference sequence). The CDR3, as DNA: TGTGCTAGCAGAAAACAGGGGGACGGGGAGCTGTTTTTT. Encoded protein: CASRKQGDGELFF.

The rearrangement uses TRBV20-1 and TRBJ2-5; D remains ambiguous. Germline CDR1 and CDR2: DFQATT and SNEGSKA (reference sequence). The CDR3 totals 12 residues. With 3 bases removed from V and 1 base from J, the gap between germline ends came to 6 bases. The CDR3 sequence is CSASFSQETQYF. In DNA, the CDR3 is TGCAGTGCTAGCTTTAGCCAAGAGACCCAGTACTTC.

There are a few counts of this clonotype. The chain links TRBV10-3 to TRBJ2-3, with 9 positions matching TRBD2. The V and J ends lost 1 base and 4 bases, in that order; junction bases with no gene match: 3. Germline V gene sequence: CDR1 ENHRY, CDR2 SYGVKD. The CDR3 is 15 amino acids. CDR3 protein: CAISEWASGADTQYF. The CDR3 coding sequence is TGTGCCATCAGTGAGTGGGCTAGCGGGGCAGATACGCAGTATTTT.

The gene calls are TRBV7-2 and TRBJ2-4, with D maybe TRBD1 (6 bases). V shed 4 bases and J shed 0 bases, with 13 bases lying between them. The CDR3 covers 16 residues. Germline CDR1 is SGHTA and CDR2 is FQGNSA. CDR3 sequence (DNA): TGTGCCAGCAGCTCAGACAGGATTTTAGCCAAAAACATTCAGTACTTC. Translation: CASSSDRILAKNIQYF.

This clonotype was observed a few times. CDR3 nucleotides: TGTGCCAGCAGTCCGGGACGGACCATCTCTGGAAACACCATATATTTT. This gives the protein CASSPGRTISGNTIYF. This chain uses TRBV2 with TRBJ1-3; a possible D gene is TRBD1 (5 bases). Between the trimmed V and J ends, which lost 5 bases and 0 bases, there was a span of 14 bases. In germline, CDR1 is SNHLY, CDR2 FYNNEI. The CDR3 is 16 amino acids.

Ten or more counts support this clonotype. The rearrangement links TRBV20-1 to TRBJ1-1; no clear D gene. Trimming removed 1 base at V and 1 base at J, with 16 bases between. Germline values: CDR1 DFQATT, CDR2 SNEGSKA (reference sequence). The CDR3 covers 16 residues. Here the CDR3 reads CSARGWIARRNTEAFF. The CDR3 region has the DNA TGCAGTGCTAGAGGTTGGATCGCCCGCCGGAACACTGAAGCTTTCTTT.

This clonotype was seen a handful of times. The gene calls are TRBV25-1 and TRBJ1-3; TRBD1 is a possible D gene (5 bases). CDR3 length: 14 residues. V shed 3 bases and J shed 4 bases, with 10 bases lying between them. Germline loops: CDR1 MGHDK, CDR2 SYGVNS. CDR3 DNA: TGTGCCAGCAGTGATTGGACATCCGGAAACACCATATATTTT. Protein product: CASSDWTSGNTIYF.

This clonotype came up a few times. The chain carries TRBV4-1 and TRBJ2-2; D remains ambiguous. Germline assignment: CDR1 MGHRA and CDR2 YSYEKL. The V gene lost 5 bases and the J gene lost 8 bases, with 15 bases spanning the gap. The CDR3 contains 14 residues. CDR3 DNA: TGCGCCAGCAGCAGATGGAGAACCGGAGGGGAGCTGTTTTTT. Amino acid sequence: CASSRWRTGGELFF.

V and J are TRBV7-9 and TRBJ2-4; TRBD1 agrees at 10 bases. Germline CDR1 and CDR2: SEHNR and FQNEAQ (reference sequence). J lost 9 bases, V lost 5 bases, and 4 bases had no gene match. The CDR3 runs to 13 residues. CDR3 amino acids: CASSAGQGGIQYF. For the CDR3, the DNA is TGTGCCAGCAGCGCCGGACAGGGGGGCATTCAGTACTTC.

Only a few counts were recorded for this clonotype. This sequence joins TRBV15 and TRBJ2-3; 9 bases agree with TRBD1. CDR3 length: 18 amino acids. Germline trimming cut 2 bases from V and 2 bases from J; bases unmatched to any gene: 11. Germline CDR1 and CDR2: LNHNV and YYDKDF (reference sequence). The CDR3 loop is CATSRLAPGQGFTDTQYF. DNA of the CDR3: TGTGCCACCAGCAGACTTGCCCCGGGACAGGGATTCACAGATACGCAGTATTTT.

The chain combines TRBV30 with TRBJ2-3; unclear D gene. The CDR3 has 13 residues. V was trimmed by 0 bases and J by 2 bases, leaving 6 bases between them. Germline CDR1 reads GTSNPN; CDR2 reads SVGIG (reference sequence). The CDR3 region has the DNA TGTGCCTGGAGTGTCCACTTCACAGATACGCAGTATTTT. Translation gives CAWSVHFTDTQYF.

The CDR3 spells CASSWQGHTDTQYF. CDR3 DNA: TGTGCCAGCAGCTGGCAGGGGCACACAGATACGCAGTATTTT. This chain joins TRBV11-1 and TRBJ2-3; possible D gene TRBD1, 6 bases. The CDR3 spans 14 residues. The germline CDR1 and CDR2 sequences are SGHAT and FQDESV (reference sequence). V dropped 4 bases and J dropped 2 bases, with 10 bases sitting between them.

The gene calls are TRBV5-1 and TRBJ1-3; a possible D gene is TRBD1 (5 bases). The CDR3 extends over 14 amino acids. Germline values: CDR1 SGHRS, CDR2 YFSETQ. Trimming removed 0 bases at V and 2 bases at J, with 6 bases between. The CDR3 protein is CASSLVGAGNTIYF. The CDR3 DNA is TGCGCCAGCAGCTTGGTAGGGGCTGGAAACACCATATATTTT.

This clonotype was seen at least ten times. This chain joins TRBV7-3 and TRBJ2-7; 7 bases are a match to TRBD2. The CDR3 is 15 amino acids. The junction had 6 bases not matched to a gene; V was cut back by 2 bases and J by 2 bases. The V gene's germline CDR1 is SGHTA and CDR2 FQGTGA. The CDR3 nucleotides read TGTGCCAGCAGCTTAGGGAGCGGGAAAGCCTACGAGCAGTACTTC. Protein sequence: CASSLGSGKAYEQYF.

The chain couples TRBV7-2 to TRBJ2-3; D is ambiguous. The CDR3 consists of 18 residues. Germline CDR1 and CDR2: SGHTA and FQGNSA. Trimming pared 2 bases from V and 0 bases from J, leaving 18 bases between. CDR3 residues: CASSLRARPLASTDTQYF. As DNA, the CDR3 is TGTGCCAGCAGCTTAAGGGCCAGACCATTAGCTAGCACAGATACGCAGTATTTT.

The V call is TRBV12-3 or TRBV12-4, the J call TRBJ2-3; tentatively, D is TRBD1 (5 bases). The length of the CDR3 is 14 residues. Trimming stripped 2 bases from V and 6 bases from J, with 12 bases between. This CDR3 is CASSLQGRLDTQYF. CDR3 sequence (DNA): TGTGCCAGCAGTTTACAGGGTCGTTTGGATACGCAGTATTTT.

This sequence joins TRBV2 and TRBJ1-5; unclear D gene. The V gene's germline CDR1 is SNHLY and CDR2 FYNNEI. V was clipped by 4 bases and J by 5 bases, with 9 bases between them. This CDR3 region has 13 residues. The CDR3 DNA reads as TGTGCCAGCAGTGTAGGGTCGGATCAGCCCCAGCATTTT. Translated, it gives CASSVGSDQPQHF. Looking up the rest from reference TRBV2 and TRBJ1-5 gives the full variable domain: EPEVTQTPSHQVTQMGQEVILRCVPISNHLYFYWYRQILGQKVEFLVSFYNNEISEKSEIFDDQFSVERPDGSNFTLKIRSTKLEDSAMYFCASSVGSDQPQHFGDGTRLSIL.

This clonotype appeared a few times. The chain couples TRBV20-1 to TRBJ2-3; TRBD2 matches 8 bases. With 6 bases clipped from V and 6 bases from J, the junction kept 2 bases outside the gene matches. CDR3 length: 11 amino acids. CDR1 is DFQATT and CDR2 is SNEGSKA in the germline V gene (reference sequence). CDR3 protein: CSARLADTQYF. The CDR3 DNA sequence: TGCAGTGCAAGACTAGCGGATACGCAGTATTTT.

This clonotype showed up many times. The chain employs TRBV5-1 and TRBJ2-3; D is possibly TRBD1 (6 bases). V lost 0 bases to trimming and J lost 2 bases, with 7 bases between them. There are 14 residues in the CDR3. Per the germline V gene, CDR1 is SGHRS and CDR2 is YFSETQ. Here the CDR3 DNA reads TGCGCCAGCAGCTTGGGGGGGCCCACAGATACGCAGTATTTT. This sequence encodes CASSLGGPTDTQYF.

There are a few counts of this clonotype. The J gene is TRBJ2-7, the V gene TRBV5-1, with D perhaps TRBD1 (5 bases). Germline V gives CDR1 SGHRS, CDR2 YFSETQ. Trimming removed 0 bases at V and 2 bases at J, with 9 bases between. The length of the CDR3 is 14 residues. Here the CDR3 reads CASSLGGAPYEQYF. CDR3 DNA sequence: TGCGCCAGCAGCTTGGGTGGGGCCCCCTACGAGCAGTACTTC.

The table lists this clonotype with a few counts. The V call is TRBV7-2, the J call TRBJ1-2; D might be TRBD1 (6 bases). Germline V lookup: CDR1 SGHTA, CDR2 FQGNSA. V lost 6 bases to trimming and J lost 4 bases, with 12 bases between them. This CDR3 has 13 residues. The CDR3 region is CASSLQGTYGYTF. CDR3 bases: TGTGCCAGCAGTTTACAGGGAACCTATGGCTACACCTTC.

This clonotype was picked up a small number of times. The chain combines TRBV4-1 with TRBJ2-7; D not certain. V dropped 0 bases and J dropped 4 bases, with 10 bases sitting between them. Germline CDR1 and CDR2: MGHRA and YSYEKL. The CDR3 spans 14 residues. DNA of the CDR3: TGCGCCAGCAGCCAAGACCCTAAGGGTTACGAGCAGTACGTC. Residues: CASSQDPKGYEQYV.

V and J are TRBV6-5 and TRBJ2-3; no clear D. V lost 5 bases to trimming and J lost 3 bases, with 12 bases between them. Germline CDR1 and CDR2: MNHEY and SVGAGI. CDR3 size: 14 residues. CDR3 sequence (DNA): TGTGCCAGCAGTGACGGCGGTCCGACAGATACGCAGTATTTT. This gives the protein CASSDGGPTDTQYF.

This clonotype was found a few times. This chain uses TRBV12-3 or TRBV12-4 with TRBJ1-2; no firm D call. The CDR3 runs 14 residues. V was clipped by 8 bases and J by 3 bases, with 16 bases between them. The CDR3 coding sequence is TGTGCCAGCCGCTGGATTCCTCGGGACTATGGCTACACCTTC. This gives the protein CASRWIPRDYGYTF.

Only a few counts were recorded for this clonotype. The chain joins TRBV6-2 or TRBV6-3 to TRBJ2-7; D perhaps matches TRBD1 (5 bases). V was shortened by 7 bases and J by 4 bases, with 20 bases between the two germline ends. Germline CDR1 MNHEY, CDR2 SVGEGT. The CDR3 has 15 residues. CDR3 sequence: CASTEDSSPSYEQYF. The CDR3 DNA is TGTGCCAGCACCGAAGACAGCAGTCCATCTTACGAGCAGTACTTC.

This clonotype occurred many times. The chain is built from TRBV7-2 and TRBJ2-7; D might be TRBD1 or TRBD2, each matching 6 bases. The CDR3 consists of 13 residues. The ends were cut back, 2 bases at V and 4 bases at J, with 9 bases in the middle. The germline V gene has CDR1 SGHTA and CDR2 FQGNSA. The DNA for the CDR3 is TGTGCCAGCAGCTTATCGGGGGCGTACGAGCAGTACGTC. As protein: CASSLSGAYEQYV.